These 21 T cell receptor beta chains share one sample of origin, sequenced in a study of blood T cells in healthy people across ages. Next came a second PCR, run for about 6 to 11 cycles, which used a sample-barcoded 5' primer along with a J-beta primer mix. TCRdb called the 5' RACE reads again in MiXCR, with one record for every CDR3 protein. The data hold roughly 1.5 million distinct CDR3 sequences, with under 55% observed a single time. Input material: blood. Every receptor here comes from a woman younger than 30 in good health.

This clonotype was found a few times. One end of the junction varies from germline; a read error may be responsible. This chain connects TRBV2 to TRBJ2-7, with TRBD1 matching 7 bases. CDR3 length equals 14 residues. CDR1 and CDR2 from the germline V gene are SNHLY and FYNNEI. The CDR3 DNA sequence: TGTGCCAGCACTGAACCCGGACAGGAGCACGAGCAGTACTTC. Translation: CASTEPGQEHEQYF.

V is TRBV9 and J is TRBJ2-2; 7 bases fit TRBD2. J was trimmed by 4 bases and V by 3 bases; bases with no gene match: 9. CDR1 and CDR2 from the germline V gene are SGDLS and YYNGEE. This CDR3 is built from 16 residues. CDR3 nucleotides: TGTGCCAGCAGCGGCCGGCGAGCGGGGCCCACCGGGGAGCTGTTTTTT. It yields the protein CASSGRRAGPTGELFF. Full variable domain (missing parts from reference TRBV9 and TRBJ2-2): DSGVTQTPKHLITATGQRVTLRCSPRSGDLSVYWYQQSLDQGLQFLIQYYNGEERAKGNILERFSAQQFPDLHSELNLSSLELGDSALYFCASSGRRAGPTGELFFGEGSRLTVL.

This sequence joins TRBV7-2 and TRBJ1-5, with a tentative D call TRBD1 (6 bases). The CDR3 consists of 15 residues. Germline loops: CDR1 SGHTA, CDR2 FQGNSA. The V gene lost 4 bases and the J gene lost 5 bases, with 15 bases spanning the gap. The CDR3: CASSSLGGGHQPQHF. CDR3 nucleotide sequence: TGTGCCAGCAGCTCCCTCGGAGGGGGACATCAGCCCCAGCATTTT.

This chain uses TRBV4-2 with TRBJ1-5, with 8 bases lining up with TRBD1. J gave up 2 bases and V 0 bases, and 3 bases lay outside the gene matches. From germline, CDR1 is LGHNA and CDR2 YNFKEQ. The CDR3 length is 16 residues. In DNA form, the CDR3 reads TGTGCCAGCAGCCAAGAGGGGACAGGAGGCAATCAGCCCCAGCATTTT. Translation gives CASSQEGTGGNQPQHF.

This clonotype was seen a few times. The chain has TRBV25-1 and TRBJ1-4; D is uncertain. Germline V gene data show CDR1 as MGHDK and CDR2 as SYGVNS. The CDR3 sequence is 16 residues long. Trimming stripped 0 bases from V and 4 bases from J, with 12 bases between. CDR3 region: CASSEYEAEVNEKLFF. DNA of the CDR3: TGTGCCAGCAGTGAATATGAGGCAGAAGTTAATGAAAAACTGTTTTTT.

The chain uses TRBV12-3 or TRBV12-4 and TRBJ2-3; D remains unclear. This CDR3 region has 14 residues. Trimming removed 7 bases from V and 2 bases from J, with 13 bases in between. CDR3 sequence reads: CASTPWADTDTQYF. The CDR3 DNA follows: TGTGCCAGCACGCCGTGGGCTGACACAGATACGCAGTATTTT.

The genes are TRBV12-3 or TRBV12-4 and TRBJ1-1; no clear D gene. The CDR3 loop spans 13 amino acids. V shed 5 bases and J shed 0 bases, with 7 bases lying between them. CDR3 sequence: CASSQTLNTEAFF. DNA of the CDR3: TGTGCCAGCAGTCAGACTCTGAACACTGAAGCTTTCTTT.

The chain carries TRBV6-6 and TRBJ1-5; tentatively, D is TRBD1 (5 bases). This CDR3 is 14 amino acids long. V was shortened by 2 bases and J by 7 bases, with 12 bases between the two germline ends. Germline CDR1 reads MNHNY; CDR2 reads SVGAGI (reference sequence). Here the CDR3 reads CASSYTGERQPQHF. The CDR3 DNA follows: TGTGCCAGCAGTTACACGGGGGAACGGCAGCCCCAGCATTTT.

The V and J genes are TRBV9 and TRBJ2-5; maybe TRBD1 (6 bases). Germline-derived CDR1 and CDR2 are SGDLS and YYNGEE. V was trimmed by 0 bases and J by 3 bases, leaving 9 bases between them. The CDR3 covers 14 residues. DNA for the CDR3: TGTGCCAGCAGCGTAGGCCCAGGGGAAGAGACCCAGTACTTC. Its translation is CASSVGPGEETQYF.

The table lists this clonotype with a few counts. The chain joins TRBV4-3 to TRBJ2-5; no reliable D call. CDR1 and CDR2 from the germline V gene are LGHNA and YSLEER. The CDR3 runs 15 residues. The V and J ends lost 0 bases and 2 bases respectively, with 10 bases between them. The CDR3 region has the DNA TGCGCCAGCAGCCAAGATCTGGCAGTTCAAGAGACCCAGTACTTC. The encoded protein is CASSQDLAVQETQYF.

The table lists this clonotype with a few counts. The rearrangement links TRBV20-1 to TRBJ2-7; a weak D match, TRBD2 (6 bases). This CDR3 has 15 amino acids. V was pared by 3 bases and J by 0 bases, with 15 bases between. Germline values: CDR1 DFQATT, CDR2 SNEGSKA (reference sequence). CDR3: CSASHPRDGSYEQYF. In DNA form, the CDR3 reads TGCAGTGCTAGCCACCCGCGGGACGGCTCCTACGAGCAGTACTTC.

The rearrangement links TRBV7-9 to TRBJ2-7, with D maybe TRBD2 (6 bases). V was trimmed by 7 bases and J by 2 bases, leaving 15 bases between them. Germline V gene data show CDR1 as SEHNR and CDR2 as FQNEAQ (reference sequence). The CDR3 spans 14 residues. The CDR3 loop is CASTEGPNAYEQYF. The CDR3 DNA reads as TGTGCCAGCACGGAGGGGCCCAACGCCTACGAGCAGTACTTC.

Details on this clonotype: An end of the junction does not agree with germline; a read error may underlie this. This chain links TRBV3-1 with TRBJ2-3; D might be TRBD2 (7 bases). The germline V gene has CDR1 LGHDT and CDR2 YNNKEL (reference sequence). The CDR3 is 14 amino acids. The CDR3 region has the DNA TGTGCCAACAGCCCGGGGGGCGGGACAGATACGCAGTATTTT. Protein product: CANSPGGGTDTQYF.

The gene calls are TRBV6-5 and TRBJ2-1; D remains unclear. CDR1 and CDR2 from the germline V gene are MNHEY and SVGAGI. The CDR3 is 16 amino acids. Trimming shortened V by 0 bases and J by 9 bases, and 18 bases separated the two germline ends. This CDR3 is CASSYSNQPGLAEQFF. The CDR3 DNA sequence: TGTGCCAGCAGTTACTCGAATCAGCCAGGTCTGGCTGAGCAGTTCTTC.

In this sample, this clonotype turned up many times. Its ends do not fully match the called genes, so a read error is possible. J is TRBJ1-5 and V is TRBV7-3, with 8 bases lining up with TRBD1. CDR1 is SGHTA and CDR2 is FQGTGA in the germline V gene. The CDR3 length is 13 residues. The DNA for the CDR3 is TGTGCCAGCAGTTTAACAGGGGGGCAGCCCCAGCATTTT. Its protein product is CASSLTGGQPQHF.

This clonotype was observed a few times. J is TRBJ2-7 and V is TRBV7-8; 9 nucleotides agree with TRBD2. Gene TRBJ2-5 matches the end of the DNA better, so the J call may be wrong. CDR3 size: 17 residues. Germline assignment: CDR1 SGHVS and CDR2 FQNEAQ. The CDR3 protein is CASSLYRSGTSRETQYF. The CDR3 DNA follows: TGTGCCAGCAGCCTTTACCGTTCCGGGACTAGCAGGGAGACCCAGTACTTC.

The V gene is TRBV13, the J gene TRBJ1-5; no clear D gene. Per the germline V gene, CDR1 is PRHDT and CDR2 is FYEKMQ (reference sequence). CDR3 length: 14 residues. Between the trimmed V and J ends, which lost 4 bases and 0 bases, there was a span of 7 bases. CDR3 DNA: TGTGCCAGCAGCTACGGACCTAGCAATCAGCCCCAGCATTTT. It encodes CASSYGPSNQPQHF.

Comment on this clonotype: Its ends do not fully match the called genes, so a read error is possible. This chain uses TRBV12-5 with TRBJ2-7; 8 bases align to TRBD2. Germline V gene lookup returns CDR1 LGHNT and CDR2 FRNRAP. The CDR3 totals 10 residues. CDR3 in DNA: TGTGCCTCGGGGGGGTACGGGCAGTACTTC. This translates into CASGGYGQYF.

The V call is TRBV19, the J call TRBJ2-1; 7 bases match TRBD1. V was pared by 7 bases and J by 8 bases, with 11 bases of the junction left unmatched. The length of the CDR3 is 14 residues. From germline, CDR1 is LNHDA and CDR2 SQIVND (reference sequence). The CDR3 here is CASTTGLTFYEQFF. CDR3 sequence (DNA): TGTGCCAGTACGACAGGGTTGACATTCTATGAGCAGTTCTTC.

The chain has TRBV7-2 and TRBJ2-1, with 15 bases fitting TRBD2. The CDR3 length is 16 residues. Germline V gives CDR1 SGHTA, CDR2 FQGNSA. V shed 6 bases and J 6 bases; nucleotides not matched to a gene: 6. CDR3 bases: TGTGCCAGCAGGCCTGGACTAGCGGGGGGGTTCAATGAGCAGTTCTTC. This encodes CASRPGLAGGFNEQFF.

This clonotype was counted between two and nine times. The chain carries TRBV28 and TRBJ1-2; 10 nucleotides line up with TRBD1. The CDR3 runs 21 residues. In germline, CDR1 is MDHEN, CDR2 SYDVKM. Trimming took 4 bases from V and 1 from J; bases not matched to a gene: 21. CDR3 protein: CASSSQTIQPGTGAYNYGYTF. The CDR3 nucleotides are TGTGCCAGCAGTTCCCAAACCATTCAACCCGGGACAGGGGCCTATAACTATGGCTACACCTTC.